This T cell receptor (beta chain) stems from a study of blood T cell repertoires in COVID-19. Across the study: Some COVID-19 samples were acute and others convalescent; all came from the United States, Italy and Spain.

The cohort comprised adults aged roughly 18 to 95 years residing in about two dozen US areas. Cohort 3 recovery required two negative PCRs, clearance, or symptom resolution. Assay: immunoSEQ multiplex PCR; the TCRdb copy retains only in-frame clones and omits some. The data contain about 480,000 clones, 88% of them singletons. The material sequenced was PBMCs or T cells enriched from blood (not recorded which). The source is a middle-aged woman who had recovered from COVID-19.

CDR3 protein: CASSHVVAGGDTGELFF. The CDR3 nucleotides read TGCGCCAGCAGCCACGTCGTAGCGGGAGGGGACACCGGGGAGCTGTTTTTT. This chain connects TRBV4-3 to TRBJ2-2; 11 nucleotides align to TRBD2. The J segment lost 3 bases and the V segment lost 3 bases, leaving 6 bases of the junction unmatched. CDR3 length: 17 residues. Germline values: CDR1 LGHNA, CDR2 YSLEER.